This is a list of T cell receptor beta chains from one sample in a study of cytomegalovirus exposure and HLA in healthy donors. Method: immunoSEQ multiplex PCR; TCRdb's copy keeps in-frame clones and lacks some. The sample carries roughly 86,000 clones, 60% to 85% recorded once. Sequencing input: PBMCs. The receptors derive from a man aged 50-59 years in good health and CMV-seropositive. The CDR3 runs from the conserved cysteine through the conserved F or W. The order of the fields is D gene, clone size, V gene, J gene, CDR3 DNA, CDR3 protein. D genes are given only for firm matches. Rows may omit the clone size; those that give it use once, few, many or a size class.

TRBD2,once,TRBV30,TRBJ2-7,TGTGCCTGCCCCAGGACTAGCGGGGGATACGAGCAGTACTTC,CACPRTSGGYEQYF
NA,NA,TRBV27,TRBJ1-2,TGTGCCAGCAGTCCTACGAGGGGCAGGGGAGACTATGGCTACACCTTC,CASSPTRGRGDYGYTF
TRBD1,NA,TRBV27,TRBJ1-2,TGTGCCAGCAGGCAACAGGGGGATGGCTACACCTTC,CASRQQGDGYTF
NA,NA,TRBV6-1,TRBJ1-5,TGTGCCAGCAGCATCGGGACTCTTCTTGGGGGGCCCCAGCATTTT,CASSIGTLLGGPQHF
TRBD1,NA,TRBV18,TRBJ1-2,TGTGCCAGCTCACCAGGGACAGACCGGGGAGGCTACACCTTC,CASSPGTDRGGYTF
TRBD1,NA,TRBV9,TRBJ2-3,TGTGCCAGCAGCATGCAGACAGGGGGCACAGATACGCAGTATTTT,CASSMQTGGTDTQYF
NA,few,TRBV5-6,TRBJ2-1,TGTGCCAGCAGCTCCGGACTACGGAACAATGAGCAGTTCTTC,CASSSGLRNNEQFF
NA,NA,TRBV7-3,TRBJ1-3,TGTGCCAGCAGCATAGGACTTGGAAACACCATATATTTT,CASSIGLGNTIYF
NA,NA,TRBV29-1,TRBJ2-7,TGCAGCGTTGCCTCCCCCGGGCGACAGGCCTACTCCTACGAGCAGTACTTC,CSVASPGRQAYSYEQYF
NA,NA,TRBV5-1,TRBJ2-7,TGCGCCAGCAGCCGATCCAGAGTTAGCGCCGCCTACGAGCAGTACTTC,CASSRSRVSAAYEQYF
TRBD1,NA,TRBV27,TRBJ1-3,TGTGCCAGCCGTAAGACAGGGGGCTCTGGAAACACCATATATTTT,CASRKTGGSGNTIYF
NA,NA,TRBV18,TRBJ2-1,TGTGCCAGCTCACCAGTGACAGGATACAATGAGCAGTTCTTC,CASSPVTGYNEQFF
TRBD2,NA,TRBV28,TRBJ2-4,TGTGCCAGCAGTTTATACGGGGGGACCAAAAACATTCAGTACTTC,CASSLYGGTKNIQYF
NA,NA,TRBV6-1,TRBJ2-7,TGTGCCACCTATTTACTCTACGAGCAGTACTTC,CATYLLYEQYF
TRBD1,NA,TRBV5-1,TRBJ2-2,TGCGCCAGCAGCTTGGCCGGGACAGGGAACACCGGGGAGCTGTTTTTT,CASSLAGTGNTGELFF
NA,NA,TRBV7-3,TRBJ1-1,TGTGCCAGCAGCCCTAACACAGGACCTGAAGCTTTCTTT,CASSPNTGPEAFF
NA,once,TRBV5-1,TRBJ2-3,TGCGCCAGCAGCTTGGAGTACAGACGCACAGATACGCAGTATTTT,CASSLEYRRTDTQYF
NA,NA,TRBV13,TRBJ1-2,TGTGCCAGCAGCTTAACAGGCGGCTATGGCTACACCTTC,CASSLTGGYGYTF
TRBD1,NA,TRBV4-3,TRBJ2-3,TGCGCCAGCAGCCAAGTTTTTTATGGGCAGGGGGGCACAGATACGCAGTATTTT,CASSQVFYGQGGTDTQYF
NA,NA,TRBV6-4,TRBJ2-5,TGTGCCAGCAGTGACTCTTTCGGTCAAGGGGCCCAGTACTTC,CASSDSFGQGAQYF
NA,NA,TRBV5-6,TRBJ1-2,TGTGCCAGCAGCCCGATGGGGGCAGGGGAAGGCTACACCTTC,CASSPMGAGEGYTF
NA,NA,TRBV4-2,TRBJ2-7,TGTGCCAGCAGCCAAGATCGGGCAGGGTCTTCATACGAGCAGTACTTC,CASSQDRAGSSYEQYF
NA,NA,TRBV6-6,TRBJ2-7,TGTGCCACCGCGACACGAATTTACGAGCAGTACTTC,CATATRIYEQYF
TRBD1,NA,TRBV6-1,TRBJ2-5,TGTGCCAGCAGTGTGGGGCGCAGGGGGCGGGAGACCCAGTACTTC,CASSVGRRGRETQYF
NA,NA,TRBV7-2,TRBJ1-5,TGTGCCAGCAGCTCTCATGGGGGGAATCAGCCCCAGCATTTT,CASSSHGGNQPQHF
NA,NA,TRBV5-6,TRBJ1-4,TGTGCCAGCAGCTTGGGCCCAGGGCTGAATGAAAAACTGTTTTTT,CASSLGPGLNEKLFF
NA,once,TRBV29-1,TRBJ1-2,TGCAGCGTTGAAGATCGGGCAGGGCGGTATGGCTACACCTTC,CSVEDRAGRYGYTF
TRBD1,NA,TRBV2,TRBJ1-4,TGTGCCAGCAGCGACAGGGGGGGTATTGAAAAACTGTTTTTT,CASSDRGGIEKLFF
NA,NA,TRBV29-1,TRBJ2-5,TGCAGCGGCCTAGAGATGGAGACCCAGTACTTC,CSGLEMETQYF
TRBD2,NA,TRBV10-3,TRBJ2-5,TGTGCCTCCTTGAGAGGGACTAGCGGTGAAGAGACCCAGTACTTC,CASLRGTSGEETQYF
NA,NA,TRBV18,TRBJ1-1,TGTGCCAGCTCACCCTCCGGGGTAGGCGCTGAAGCTTTCTTT,CASSPSGVGAEAFF
TRBD2,NA,TRBV4-2,TRBJ2-5,TGTGCCAGCAGCCAAGGTAGTGCGGGGGGGGCCGGAGAGACCCAGTACTTC,CASSQGSAGGAGETQYF
NA,NA,TRBV7-9,TRBJ2-2,TGTGCCAGCAGCCGACAGGTTCTAGCGAACACCGGGGAGCTGTTTTTT,CASSRQVLANTGELFF
NA,NA,TRBV2,TRBJ1-5,TGTGCCAGCAACAGGGACCTTCAGCCCCAGAATTTT,CASNRDLQPQNF
NA,NA,TRBV30,TRBJ1-1,TGTGCCTGGAGGAGGGCTCAGAACACTGAAGCTTTCTTT,CAWRRAQNTEAFF
TRBD1,NA,TRBV19,TRBJ1-6,TGTGCCAGTAGCAATAGTGGGACAGATAATTCACCCCTCCACTTT,CASSNSGTDNSPLHF
TRBD1,NA,TRBV9,TRBJ2-3,TGTGCCAGCAGTACTGATTTTTTGACAGGGGGGAGAGATACGCAGTATTTT,CASSTDFLTGGRDTQYF